What follows are 16 T cell receptor beta chains derived from one specimen sequenced in a study of response to subunit inactivated influenza vaccine. MiXCR, run by TCRdb on the RT-PCR reads, gives a single entry per CDR3 protein. The table records about 570,000 distinct CDR3 sequences, about 11% of them present only once. These data were also filed under a second study, of T cells expressing NK-cell markers. Turning to that study: Beta-chain TCR cDNA was generated via 5'RACE template switching with UMIs.

This material consisted of PBMCs from blood, taken on the day of vaccination. The receptors come from a man in his fifties or sixties who received an inactivated influenza vaccine.

This clonotype has just a few counts. The V gene is TRBV20-1, the J gene TRBJ2-1, with a tentative D call TRBD2 (5 bases). The germline V gene has CDR1 DFQATT and CDR2 SNEGSKA (reference sequence). The V gene lost 3 bases and the J gene lost 4 bases, with 16 bases spanning the gap. The CDR3 covers 15 residues. CDR3 sequence (DNA): TGCAGTGCTAGTCGACCCAGCGGAGCTTACAATGAGCAGTTCTTC. It codes for CSASRPSGAYNEQFF.

This clonotype has only a few counts. The V and J genes are TRBV10-3 and TRBJ2-7, with TRBD1 identical over 8 bases. Germline CDR1 is ENHRY and CDR2 is SYGVKD. The CDR3 totals 18 residues. V was clipped by 0 bases and J by 6 bases; unmatched bases: 16. The CDR3 nucleotides are TGTGCCATCAGTGAGTCGCCCCGGTTGGACAGGGTCTCGCTCGAGCAGTACTTC. It encodes CAISESPRLDRVSLEQYF.

In its sample, this clonotype was seen a few times. This sequence joins TRBV12-3 or TRBV12-4 and TRBJ2-5; D call uncertain. The CDR3 totals 14 residues. V was clipped by 3 bases and J by 4 bases, with 12 bases between them. Here the CDR3 DNA reads TGTGCCAGCAGTTTTCTGGGTGTTTTAGAGACCCAGTACTTC. It yields the protein CASSFLGVLETQYF.

This clonotype appeared many times. The chain combines TRBV6-5 with TRBJ1-2; 10 bases are a match to TRBD1. In germline, CDR1 is MNHEY, CDR2 SVGAGI. The CDR3 is 15 residues long. The trim removed 4 bases at V and 2 bases at J, leaving 4 bases unmatched. CDR3 bases: TGTGCCAGCAGTTCCCCGGGACAGGGGAACTATGGCTACACCTTC. Translated: CASSSPGQGNYGYTF.

This chain links TRBV4-3 with TRBJ2-5; 8 nucleotides agree with TRBD1. The V and J ends lost 0 bases and 0 bases, in that order; junction bases with no gene match: 6. CDR1 and CDR2 from the germline V gene are LGHNA and YSLEER. The CDR3 extends over 17 amino acids. The CDR3 DNA sequence: TGCGCCAGCAGCCAAGATCACAGGGGGAGGTACCAAGAGACCCAGTACTTC. Translating gives CASSQDHRGRYQETQYF.

The sample holds a few counts of this clonotype. The chain couples TRBV12-3 or TRBV12-4 to TRBJ2-3, with TRBD2 identical over 8 bases. The CDR3 is 15 residues long. The trim removed 3 bases at V and 3 bases at J, leaving 5 bases unmatched. The CDR3 reads CASSFAGGETDTQYF. Written as DNA, the CDR3 is TGTGCCAGCAGTTTTGCGGGGGGAGAGACAGATACGCAGTATTTT.

Turning to this clonotype: This may come from a read error, since a much larger clone is one base off. In DNA, the CDR3 is TGCGCCAGCAGCCAGAGAGTGGGGGCCTTCTACAATGAGCAGTTCTTC. It specifies CASSQRVGAFYNEQFF. This chain joins TRBV4-1 and TRBJ2-1, with D possibly matching TRBD1 (6 bases). V was cut by 3 bases and J by 3 bases, with 15 bases left in between. There are 16 residues in the CDR3. Germline loops: CDR1 MGHRA, CDR2 YSYEKL.

This clonotype was found a few times. The chain combines TRBV28 with TRBJ2-1; 10 bases match TRBD2. Germline V gives CDR1 MDHEN, CDR2 SYDVKM. After removal of 5 bases from V and 5 bases from J, the junction contained 12 bases not matched to a gene. CDR3 length: 17 amino acids. The DNA for the CDR3 is TGTGCCAGCAGTCCGCAACAGGGACTAGCGACAAACAATGAGCAGTTCTTC. This codes for CASSPQQGLATNNEQFF.

The gene calls are TRBV6-4 and TRBJ2-1; no clear D gene. V was trimmed by 5 bases and J by 9 bases, leaving 20 bases between them. This CDR3 contains 15 residues. Germline V lookup: CDR1 MRHNA, CDR2 SNTAGT. DNA for the CDR3: TGTGCCAGCAGTCCCAGCGCCTCTGGTCTCAGTGAGCAGTTCTTC. Its protein product is CASSPSASGLSEQFF.

This clonotype appeared a few times. The V gene is TRBV6-5, the J gene TRBJ1-6; D is ambiguous. The CDR3 has 13 residues. Per the germline V gene, CDR1 is MNHEY and CDR2 is SVGAGI. V was pared by 2 bases and J by 6 bases, with 5 bases between. For the CDR3, the DNA is TGTGCCAGCAGTTACGAGATTAATTCACCCCTCCACTTT. Translating it yields CASSYEINSPLHF.

V gene TRBV20-1 combines with J gene TRBJ2-7; no clear D gene. Germline lookup yields CDR1 DFQATT and CDR2 SNEGSKA (reference sequence). The V end was cut by 3 bases, the J end by 2 bases, with 11 bases between. The CDR3 covers 13 residues. The CDR3 DNA reads TGCAGTGCTAGTATACGGGTACCCTACGAGCAGTACTTC. It codes for CSASIRVPYEQYF.

V and J are TRBV7-9 and TRBJ2-1; 12 bases line up with TRBD2. With 8 bases clipped from V and 9 bases from J, the junction kept 5 bases outside the gene matches. Germline V lookup: CDR1 SEHNR, CDR2 FQNEAQ (reference sequence). This CDR3 has 13 amino acids. CDR3 nucleotides: TGTGCCAGCTCTAGCGGGGGGGCCGGTGAGCAGTTCTTC. Amino acids: CASSSGGAGEQFF. Together with reference TRBV7-9 and TRBJ2-1, the CDR3 gives the full variable domain: DTGVSQNPRHKITKRGQNVTFRCDPISEHNRLYWYRQTLGQGPEFLTYFQNEAQLEKSRLLSDRFSAERPKGSFSTLEIQRTEQGDSAMYLCASSSGGAGEQFFGPGTRLTVL.

This clonotype has a count of ten or more. This rearrangement joins TRBV7-2 to TRBJ2-7; the match to TRBD1 covers 8 bases. The CDR3 is 16 amino acids. Germline V lookup: CDR1 SGHTA, CDR2 FQGNSA. Trimming removed 2 bases from V and 0 bases from J; junction bases left unmatched: 6. The CDR3 spells CASSLSGTGGSYEQYF. For the CDR3, the DNA is TGTGCCAGCAGCTTAAGTGGGACAGGAGGCTCCTACGAGCAGTACTTC.

This clonotype was counted many times. J is TRBJ2-2 and V is TRBV12-3 or TRBV12-4, with 11 bases aligning to TRBD1. Trimming removed 5 bases from V and 5 bases from J; junction bases left unmatched: 7. The CDR3 has 16 residues. DNA of the CDR3: TGTGCCAGCAGTCGCCGGACAGGGGGCAAGACCGGGGAGCTGTTTTTT. Protein product: CASSRRTGGKTGELFF.

This rearrangement joins TRBV20-1 to TRBJ2-7; 8 bases fit TRBD2. The CDR3 totals 15 residues. The J segment lost 2 bases and the V segment lost 0 bases, leaving 6 bases of the junction unmatched. Germline V gene data show CDR1 as DFQATT and CDR2 as SNEGSKA (reference sequence). The CDR3 region has the DNA TGCAGTGCTAGAGATTTCGCGGGAGGCCCCTACGAGCAGTACTTC. Translation: CSARDFAGGPYEQYF.

This clonotype was observed a few times. J is TRBJ2-1 and V is TRBV6-1; TRBD2 matches at 7 bases. CDR3 length equals 14 residues. Germline V CDR1 and CDR2: MNHNS, SASEGT. V shed 5 bases and J 7 bases; nucleotides not matched to a gene: 8. The CDR3 nucleotides read TGTGCCAGCAGTCCTCTTGGGGGGGTGAATGAGCAGTTCTTC. It codes for CASSPLGGVNEQFF.